The 26 T cell receptor beta chains reported below all come from one sample, sequenced in a study of blood T cell repertoires in COVID-19. Sequenced by immunoSEQ multiplex PCR; TCRdb stores in-frame clones only, minus some. The sample includes hundreds of thousands of clones, approximately 87% of them seen just once. The sample consisted of peripheral blood. These receptors were obtained from a woman aged 45 to 65 with COVID-19, enrolled during active disease.

This chain links TRBV7-9 with TRBJ2-7, with 7 bases that match TRBD1. The germline V gene encodes CDR1 SEHNR and CDR2 FQNEAQ (reference sequence). There are 15 residues in the CDR3. Unmatched junction bases numbered 5, after V lost 3 bases and J lost 0 bases. CDR3 coding DNA: TGTGCCAGCAGCTTGACAGGGAGTCTCTCCTACGAGCAGTACTTC. Residues: CASSLTGSLSYEQYF.

This clone came up a few times. This chain links TRBV5-1 with TRBJ1-6; 12 positions match TRBD1. From germline, CDR1 is SGHRS and CDR2 YFSETQ. The CDR3 totals 15 residues. After removal of 4 bases from V and 7 bases from J, the junction contained 3 bases not matched to a gene. The chain's CDR3 is CASSQGTGGNSPLHF. CDR3 coding DNA: TGCGCCAGCAGCCAAGGGACAGGGGGCAATTCACCCCTCCACTTT. The full variable domain, completed using reference TRBV5-1 and TRBJ1-6, is KAGVTQTPRYLIKTRGQQVTLSCSPISGHRSVSWYQQTPGQGLQFLFEYFSETQRNKGNFPGRFSGRQFSNSRSEMNVSTLELGDSALYLCASSQGTGGNSPLHFGNGTRLTVT.

The V call is TRBV18, the J call TRBJ2-2, with 9 bases fitting TRBD2. This CDR3 region has 16 residues. The V segment lost 2 bases and the J segment 4 bases; nucleotides outside the gene matches: 5. Per the germline V gene, CDR1 is KGHSH and CDR2 is LQKENI. DNA for the CDR3: TGTGCCAGCTCACCATCTCTTAGCGGGGGCACCGGGGAGCTGTTTTTT. This codes for CASSPSLSGGTGELFF.

This clone was picked up a small number of times. The chain employs TRBV6-6 and TRBJ1-5; 7 bases map to TRBD1. Trimming cost V 5 bases and J 3 bases; bases outside gene matches: 1. CDR3 length equals 13 residues. Germline V lookup: CDR1 MNHNY, CDR2 SVGAGI (reference sequence). CDR3 bases: TGTGCCAGCAGTGGGACAGCCAATCAGCCCCAGCATTTT. It is translated as CASSGTANQPQHF.

The chain carries TRBV14 and TRBJ2-3; 10 nucleotides match TRBD1. Germline CDR1 and CDR2: SGHDN and FVKESK. This CDR3 is 13 amino acids long. V lost 3 bases and J lost 7; bases outside the gene matches: 1. CDR3 nucleotides: TGTGCCAGCAGCCAGGGACAGGGGTATACGCAGTATTTT. The encoded protein is CASSQGQGYTQYF.

The chain uses TRBV4-3 and TRBJ2-3; TRBD2 matches 14 bases. CDR3 length: 17 amino acids. Trimming cost V 1 base and J 5 bases; bases outside gene matches: 5. Germline lookup yields CDR1 LGHNA and CDR2 YSLEER. As DNA, the CDR3 is TGCGCCAGCAGCCAAGGAACTGGGACTAGCGGGAGAGATACGCAGTATTTT. As protein: CASSQGTGTSGRDTQYF.

The chain uses TRBV7-6 and TRBJ1-1; 7 bases are a match to TRBD1. V gave up 8 bases and J gave up 0 bases; unmatched junction bases: 6. Looked up from germline, CDR1 is SGHVS and CDR2 is FNYEAQ. The length of the CDR3 is 14 residues. The CDR3 here is CASGRGPLNTEAFF. CDR3 DNA sequence: TGTGCCAGCGGAAGGGGGCCCTTGAACACTGAAGCTTTCTTT.

The chain has TRBV5-1 and TRBJ1-2, with 8 positions matching TRBD1. CDR3 length: 14 amino acids. Trimming cost V 4 bases and J 5 bases; bases outside gene matches: 7. Germline V CDR1 and CDR2: SGHRS, YFSETQ. The CDR3 bases are TGCGCCAGCAGCCCGGACAGGGTGGAGTATGGCTACACCTTC. This sequence encodes CASSPDRVEYGYTF.

The chain uses TRBV18 and TRBJ2-3, with D hard to call. With 0 bases removed from V and 5 bases from J, the gap between germline ends came to 6 bases. This CDR3 region has 13 residues. CDR1 is KGHSH, CDR2 LQKENI, per germline. The CDR3 region has the DNA TGTGCCAGCTCACCACCGTCTATAGATACGCAGTATTTT. It codes for CASSPPSIDTQYF.

The chain couples TRBV6-5 to TRBJ1-5, with D possibly TRBD1 on 5 matching bases. Germline-derived CDR1 and CDR2 are MNHEY and SVGAGI. The V end was cut by 5 bases, the J end by 9 bases, with 20 bases between. CDR3 length: 15 residues. For the CDR3, the DNA is TGTGCCAGCAGTCCTGGATTATCAGGGTTCTCGCCCCAGCATTTT. Its protein product is CASSPGLSGFSPQHF.

The chain's CDR3 is CATIQGRGGSYNEQFF. Here the CDR3 DNA reads TGTGCCACCATTCAGGGAAGGGGTGGCTCCTACAATGAGCAGTTCTTC. This chain connects TRBV15 to TRBJ2-1, with D perhaps TRBD1 (5 bases). Germline CDR1 and CDR2: LNHNV and YYDKDF (reference sequence). Trimming shortened V by 7 bases and J by 0 bases, and 16 bases separated the two germline ends. This CDR3 has 16 residues. The entire variable domain, with the rest obtained from reference TRBV15 and TRBJ2-1, is as follows: DAMVIQNPRYQVTQFGKPVTLSCSQTLNHNVMYWYQQKSSQAPKLLFHYYDKDFNNEADTPDNFQSRRPNTSFCFLDIRSPGLGDTAMYLCATIQGRGGSYNEQFFGPGTRLTVL.

The V call is TRBV27, the J call TRBJ2-2; no definite D call. This CDR3 region has 12 residues. Deletions cut 2 bases from V and 8 bases from J, with 6 bases between. Germline V gene data show CDR1 as MNHEY and CDR2 as SMNVEV (reference sequence). The CDR3 DNA sequence: TGTGCCAGCAGTTTAATCAGGGGGGAGCTGTTTTTT. This sequence encodes CASSLIRGELFF.

The chain joins TRBV7-9 to TRBJ2-7; 8 positions match TRBD2. Unmatched junction bases numbered 8, after V lost 7 bases and J lost 0 bases. This CDR3 is 15 amino acids long. CDR1 is SEHNR, CDR2 FQNEAQ, per germline (reference sequence). The CDR3, as DNA: TGTGCCAGCACCCCACGGGGGGGGAGCTCCTACGAGCAGTACTTC. Translated: CASTPRGGSSYEQYF.

The CDR3 DNA follows: TGTGCCTGGAGGCCGGGACTAGCGGGGCAAGAGACCCAGTACTTC. Encoded protein: CAWRPGLAGQETQYF. V and J are TRBV30 and TRBJ2-5; TRBD2 matches at 13 bases. This CDR3 has 15 amino acids. The V and J ends lost 3 bases and 2 bases, in that order; junction bases with no gene match: 3. The germline V gene has CDR1 GTSNPN and CDR2 SVGIG (reference sequence).

This chain uses TRBV3-1 (or the pseudogene TRBV3-2) with TRBJ2-7; unclear D gene. Between the trimmed V and J ends, which lost 1 base and 6 bases, there was a span of 10 bases. Germline V gene lookup returns CDR1 LGHDT and CDR2 YNNKEL (reference sequence). There are 13 residues in the CDR3. The chain's CDR3 is CASSQVPPGEQYF. The CDR3 region has the DNA TGTGCCAGCAGCCAAGTCCCCCCCGGCGAGCAGTACTTC.

This clone was observed once. The chain employs TRBV5-1 and TRBJ2-2, with D possibly TRBD1 on 6 matching bases. This CDR3 is 16 amino acids long. Trimming took off 1 base at V and 6 bases at J, with 16 bases between the two ends. Per germline, CDR1 SGHRS and CDR2 YFSETQ. The CDR3 DNA follows: TGCGCCAGCAGCTTGTTGGTGACAGGCGGTCCCGGGGAGCTGTTTTTT. Its translation: CASSLLVTGGPGELFF.

The CDR3: CASSLWTGGSYNEQFF. The CDR3 DNA reads TGCGCCAGCAGCCTATGGACAGGGGGGTCCTACAATGAGCAGTTCTTC. The chain has TRBV5-1 and TRBJ2-1; 10 bases match TRBD1. Germline assignment: CDR1 SGHRS and CDR2 YFSETQ. The V and J ends lost 4 bases and 1 base, in that order; junction bases with no gene match: 5. This CDR3 region has 16 residues.

V gene TRBV12-3 or TRBV12-4 combines with J gene TRBJ1-1, with D maybe TRBD1 (6 bases). Trimming cost V 11 bases and J 3 bases, with 13 bases left between them. The CDR3 length is 12 residues. The CDR3 is CAVQTGHTEAFF. The CDR3 bases are TGTGCCGTACAGACAGGACACACTGAAGCTTTCTTT.

This clone was recorded only once. V usage is TRBV13 and J usage is TRBJ1-1, with unresolved D. Looked up from germline, CDR1 is PRHDT and CDR2 is FYEKMQ (reference sequence). The CDR3 is made up of 13 amino acids. Trimming removed 5 bases at V and 7 bases at J, with 14 bases between. The chain's CDR3 is CASSIRTGIEAFF. The CDR3 coding sequence is TGTGCCAGCAGCATACGAACGGGGATTGAAGCTTTCTTT.

This chain joins TRBV6-5 and TRBJ1-1; TRBD1 is a possible D gene (5 bases). From germline, CDR1 is MNHEY and CDR2 SVGAGI. V lost 10 bases, J lost 0 bases, and 18 bases lay in between. CDR3 length equals 15 residues. Written as DNA, the CDR3 is TGTGCCAACCTACCGCCAGGCAGGGTGAACACTGAAGCTTTCTTT. Its translation: CANLPPGRVNTEAFF.

The rearrangement joins TRBV19 to TRBJ2-1; TRBD2 is a possible D gene (6 bases). The V end lost 2 bases, the J end lost 9 bases, and 11 bases lay between the germline ends. CDR1 is LNHDA and CDR2 is SQIVND in the germline V gene (reference sequence). The CDR3 is 13 amino acids. The CDR3 is CASSITLATEQFF. CDR3 DNA: TGTGCCAGTAGTATAACACTAGCTACTGAGCAGTTCTTC.

The rearrangement links TRBV19 to TRBJ2-7, with 10 bases matching TRBD1. Looked up from germline, CDR1 is LNHDA and CDR2 is SQIVND (reference sequence). Trimming took 10 bases from V and 4 from J; bases not matched to a gene: 16. This CDR3 is built from 16 residues. CDR3 sequence: CATRTGGVAGTYEQYF. The DNA for the CDR3 is TGTGCCACCAGGACAGGGGGTGTCGCGGGGACGTACGAGCAGTACTTC.

The chain has TRBV2 and TRBJ1-6; the D gene is possibly TRBD1 (6 bases). The CDR3 has 15 residues. The ends were cut back, 1 base at V and 9 bases at J, with 13 bases in the middle. The germline gives CDR1 SNHLY, CDR2 FYNNEI. The DNA for the CDR3 is TGTGCCAGCAGTGAAGATCTGGGGGCGCGTTCACCCCTCCACTTT. Encoded protein: CASSEDLGARSPLHF.

The chain uses TRBV6-6 and TRBJ1-5, with 9 bases lining up with TRBD1. Per the germline V gene, CDR1 is MNHNY and CDR2 is SVGAGI (reference sequence). The CDR3 extends over 15 amino acids. Trimming at V came to 6 bases and at J to 5 bases, leaving 8 bases not matched to a gene. The CDR3: CASSYPGTGYQPQHF. In nucleotides, the CDR3 is TGTGCCAGCAGCTACCCGGGGACAGGGTATCAGCCCCAGCATTTT.

The chain has TRBV19 and TRBJ2-1; D might be TRBD1 (6 bases). V shed 8 bases and J shed 4 bases, with 9 bases lying between them. Germline CDR1 reads LNHDA; CDR2 reads SQIVND (reference sequence). The CDR3 consists of 12 residues. The CDR3, as DNA: TGTGCCAGTGCTACAGGGTACAATGAGCAGTTCTTC. Protein sequence: CASATGYNEQFF.

The rearrangement uses TRBV15 and TRBJ2-5, with D perhaps matching TRBD2 (7 bases). Deletions cut 0 bases from V and 4 bases from J, with 15 bases between. There are 16 residues in the CDR3. The germline gives CDR1 LNHNV, CDR2 YYDKDF (reference sequence). CDR3 protein: CATSRDMGAGVETQYF. CDR3 coding DNA: TGTGCCACCAGCAGAGATATGGGGGCGGGAGTAGAGACCCAGTACTTC.